The 15 T cell receptor beta chains below all came from one sample that was sequenced in a study of cytomegalovirus exposure and HLA in healthy donors. With 60 Vbeta and 13 Jbeta primers, the PCR was carried out. Method: immunoSEQ multiplex PCR; TCRdb's copy keeps in-frame clones and lacks some. This table holds about 130,000 clones, 80% found once. The sequenced sample consisted of PBMCs. The receptors were gathered from a woman aged 40-49 years in good health and CMV-seronegative.

This chain joins TRBV29-1 and TRBJ2-3, with TRBD1 matching 8 bases. The length of the CDR3 is 13 residues. Germline V CDR1 and CDR2: SQVTM, ANQGSEA. J was trimmed by 2 bases and V by 6 bases; bases with no gene match: 4. CDR3: CSVGQGTTDTQYF. CDR3 in DNA: TGCAGCGTAGGACAGGGAACCACAGATACGCAGTATTTT.

The rearrangement links TRBV7-9 to TRBJ2-7, with 9 bases aligning to TRBD2. J lost 0 bases, V lost 3 bases, and 6 bases had no gene match. There are 16 residues in the CDR3. The germline CDR1 and CDR2 sequences are SEHNR and FQNEAQ (reference sequence). CDR3 amino acids: CASSFSSGGSSYEQYF. In DNA, the CDR3 is TGTGCCAGCAGCTTCTCAAGCGGGGGGAGCTCCTACGAGCAGTACTTC.

The V call is TRBV7-2, the J call TRBJ2-2, with no clear D. Germline V lookup: CDR1 SGHTA, CDR2 FQGNSA. Trimming left V 6 bases short and J 0 bases short, with 17 bases between. The CDR3 totals 17 residues. CDR3 coding DNA: TGTGCCAGCAGAAGTTCTGCCTGGGCAGCGAACACCGGGGAGCTGTTTTTT. It codes for CASRSSAWAANTGELFF. Full variable domain (rest looked up from reference TRBV7-2 and TRBJ2-2): GAGVSQSPSNKVTEKGKDVELRCDPISGHTALYWYRQSLGQGLEFLIYFQGNSAPDKSGLPSDRFSAERTGGSVSTLTIQRTQQEDSAVYLCASRSSAWAANTGELFFGEGSRLTVL.

The V and J genes are TRBV9 and TRBJ2-2, with 8 nucleotides matching TRBD1. The CDR3 is made up of 15 amino acids. CDR1 is SGDLS, CDR2 YYNGEE, per germline. V was pared by 4 bases and J by 7 bases, with 9 bases of the junction left unmatched. CDR3 sequence: CASSPRQGFGGELFF. The CDR3 DNA sequence: TGTGCCAGCAGCCCCAGACAGGGGTTCGGCGGGGAGCTGTTTTTT.

This chain connects TRBV27 to TRBJ2-1, with D tentatively TRBD2 (6 bases). Germline V lookup: CDR1 MNHEY, CDR2 SMNVEV (reference sequence). The CDR3 extends over 15 amino acids. Trimming took 5 bases from V and 6 from J, leaving 17 bases between them. The CDR3 DNA sequence: TGTGCCAGCAGTCTTAGCGGACCGGCGGGCAATGAGCAGTTCTTC. It is translated as CASSLSGPAGNEQFF.

This clone has just a few counts. This chain joins TRBV6-6 and TRBJ2-1, with 8 bases that match TRBD2. Per the germline V gene, CDR1 is MNHNY and CDR2 is SVGAGI (reference sequence). The CDR3 consists of 14 residues. V lost 6 bases, J lost 6 bases, and 7 bases stayed unmatched. The chain's CDR3 is CASRYGGALNEQFF. CDR3 nucleotide sequence: TGTGCCAGCAGATACGGGGGGGCCCTCAATGAGCAGTTCTTC.

This chain connects TRBV10-3 to TRBJ1-5; 9 nucleotides align to TRBD1. The CDR3 contains 14 residues. In germline, CDR1 is ENHRY, CDR2 SYGVKD. The J segment lost 5 bases and the V segment lost 6 bases, leaving 5 bases of the junction unmatched. CDR3 region: CAIRGTGRYQPQHF. The DNA of the CDR3 is TGTGCCATCAGGGGGACAGGGAGGTATCAGCCCCAGCATTTT.

This chain links TRBV27 with TRBJ1-4; D possibly corresponds to TRBD1 (6 bases). The V and J ends lost 6 bases and 4 bases respectively, with 12 bases between them. CDR3 length: 14 residues. Germline V CDR1 and CDR2: MNHEY, SMNVEV (reference sequence). CDR3 sequence reads: CASRQTGLNEKLFF. The CDR3 bases are TGTGCCAGCAGACAGACAGGCCTTAATGAAAAACTGTTTTTT.

The CDR3 is CASSQDRGTGALGTEAFF. The CDR3 DNA sequence: TGCGCCAGCAGCCAAGATCGGGGGACAGGGGCCCTTGGCACTGAAGCTTTCTTT. The chain links TRBV4-3 to TRBJ1-1; 10 nucleotides line up with TRBD1. The CDR3 is made up of 18 amino acids. Germline V lookup: CDR1 LGHNA, CDR2 YSLEER. The V segment lost 0 bases and the J segment 4 bases; nucleotides outside the gene matches: 11.

The chain carries TRBV5-1 and TRBJ2-2, with no clear D. V lost 2 bases to trimming and J lost 1 base, with 6 bases between them. Germline CDR1 reads SGHRS; CDR2 reads YFSETQ. This CDR3 has 14 residues. The CDR3 nucleotides are TGCGCCAGCAGCTTTGGCGGGAACACCGGGGAGCTGTTTTTT. This translates into CASSFGGNTGELFF.

This chain joins TRBV7-2 and TRBJ1-1, with TRBD1 identical over 10 bases. Germline CDR1 SGHTA, CDR2 FQGNSA. J lost 0 bases, V lost 3 bases, and 10 bases had no gene match. The CDR3 consists of 18 residues. The CDR3 DNA sequence: TGTGCCAGCAGCTTCGGCGAGGACAGGGGGTTATTGAACACTGAAGCTTTCTTT. Its protein is CASSFGEDRGLLNTEAFF. Drawing the rest from reference TRBV7-2 and TRBJ1-1, the complete variable domain is GAGVSQSPSNKVTEKGKDVELRCDPISGHTALYWYRQSLGQGLEFLIYFQGNSAPDKSGLPSDRFSAERTGGSVSTLTIQRTQQEDSAVYLCASSFGEDRGLLNTEAFFGQGTRLTVV.

V gene TRBV27 combines with J gene TRBJ1-2, with D unresolved. Germline V gene lookup returns CDR1 MNHEY and CDR2 SMNVEV (reference sequence). This CDR3 has 19 amino acids. The V end was cut by 2 bases, the J end by 7 bases, with 29 bases between. The CDR3 loop reads CASSLRLGQQKSPRGGYTF. Written as DNA, the CDR3 is TGTGCCAGCAGTTTACGTCTGGGTCAACAAAAGTCGCCCCGAGGTGGCTACACCTTC.

The V gene is TRBV5-1, the J gene TRBJ2-5; 12 positions match TRBD2. V lost 3 bases, J lost 1 base, and 1 base stayed unmatched. CDR3 size: 15 residues. CDR1 and CDR2 from the germline V gene are SGHRS and YFSETQ. CDR3 residues: CASSSSGRAQETQYF. In DNA form, the CDR3 reads TGCGCCAGCAGCTCTAGCGGGAGGGCCCAAGAGACCCAGTACTTC.

The chain links TRBV9 to TRBJ2-2, with D possibly matching TRBD1 (6 bases). Germline lookup yields CDR1 SGDLS and CDR2 YYNGEE. The CDR3 consists of 14 residues. Trimming removed 1 base at V and 6 bases at J, with 10 bases between. The CDR3 nucleotides read TGTGCCAGCAGCGTAACACAGGGCTCCGGGGAGCTGTTTTTT. Its protein product is CASSVTQGSGELFF. Supplemented by reference TRBV9 and TRBJ2-2, the full variable domain reads DSGVTQTPKHLITATGQRVTLRCSPRSGDLSVYWYQQSLDQGLQFLIQYYNGEERAKGNILERFSAQQFPDLHSELNLSSLELGDSALYFCASSVTQGSGELFFGEGSRLTVL.

The rearrangement uses TRBV6-5 and TRBJ2-2, with 7 nucleotides matching TRBD1. Germline CDR1 is MNHEY and CDR2 is SVGAGI. With V trimmed by 0 bases and J by 5 bases, 3 bases remained unmatched. This CDR3 region has 15 residues. The CDR3 DNA is TGTGCCAGCAGTTACTCGACAGGGAGTACCGGGGAGCTGTTTTTT. Amino acid sequence: CASSYSTGSTGELFF.